One sample yielded the 2 T cell receptor beta chains listed below, sequenced in a study of tissue T cells after allogeneic stem cell transplantation. TCRdb keeps only in-frame clones here, not all; method: immunoSEQ multiplex PCR. The sample includes approximately 7,600 clones, about 48% seen only once; the top ten take about 6.7%. Documented time point: mouse harvest day 7 after allogeneic transplant. The graft held 10^6 splenic CD5+ T cells and 10^7 T-cell-depleted bone marrow cells. Sequencing was carried out using gut tissue. These receptors all stem from a female BALB/c mouse given C57BL/6 T cells with graft-versus-host disease after an allogeneic hematopoietic cell transplant.

The table lists this clone with a few counts. Gene names are mouse gene names. Read data end 1 residue before the CDR3 end; the end is taken from the germline J gene. Other DNA sequences in the sample encode the same CDR3. The chain employs TRBV3 and TRBJ2-3, with 8 bases aligning to TRBD2. The trim removed 4 bases at V and 0 bases at J, leaving 3 bases unmatched. The CDR3 has 15 residues. In germline, CDR1 is SNHLY, CDR2 FYNGKV (reference sequence). The part of the CDR3 DNA that was read is TGTGCCAGCAGCTGGGGGGGCGCGAGTGCAGAAACGCTGTAT. Protein sequence: CASSWGGASAETLY. The full-length CDR3 reads as CASSWGGASAETLYF.

This clone came up a few times. The genes and germline here are from mouse. Sequencing ends 1 residue short of the CDR3 end; the germline J gene provides the rest. The genes are TRBV26 and TRBJ2-7, with D perhaps TRBD2 (7 bases). There are 15 residues in the CDR3. CDR1 is KGHPV, CDR2 FQNQEV, per germline (reference sequence). V was shortened by 0 bases and J by 2 bases, with 11 bases between the two germline ends. CDR3 bases read: TGTGCCAGCAGTCTGTCGAAGGGGGGGGCCTATGAACAGTAC. This codes for CASSLSKGGAYEQY. The full-length CDR3 reads as CASSLSKGGAYEQYF.